Each of the 21 T cell receptor beta chains below was sequenced from the same sample in a study of blood T cells in healthy people across ages. The use of a sample-barcoded 5' primer and a J-beta primer mix characterized a second PCR of roughly 7 to 12 cycles. MiXCR, applied by TCRdb to the 5' RACE reads, yields one record per CDR3 protein. This sample has 700,000 or so distinct CDR3 sequences, with about 43% found just once. What was sequenced was blood. Receptors were obtained from a man older than 75 in good health.

The table lists this clonotype with many counts. Mismatch with germline at one junction end may stem from a read error. The V gene is TRBV7-2, the J gene TRBJ1-6; no reliable D call. The CDR3 spans 17 residues. In germline, CDR1 is SGHTA, CDR2 FQGNSA. CDR3 sequence (DNA): TGTGCCAGCAGCGTAGCAAGGACCGTCGGAACAAATTCACCCCTCCACTTT. It codes for CASSVARTVGTNSPLHF.

This rearrangement joins TRBV7-2 to TRBJ2-5; 8 bases are a match to TRBD2. Per the germline V gene, CDR1 is SGHTA and CDR2 is FQGNSA. The V and J ends lost 4 bases and 5 bases, in that order; junction bases with no gene match: 9. The CDR3 is made up of 15 amino acids. For the CDR3, the DNA is TGTGCCAGCAGCTCCCAAGCGGGGGTCCGTGAGACCCAGTACTTC. This gives the protein CASSSQAGVRETQYF.

This clonotype came up a few times. The V and J genes are TRBV27 and TRBJ2-7; 9 bases map to TRBD1. This CDR3 has 15 amino acids. Germline V gene lookup returns CDR1 MNHEY and CDR2 SMNVEV (reference sequence). Trimming at V came to 0 bases and at J to 1 base, leaving 1 base not matched to a gene. CDR3 residues: CASSLSDRGSYEQYF. The DNA for the CDR3 is TGTGCCAGCAGTTTATCGGACAGGGGATCCTACGAGCAGTACTTC.

The V call is TRBV10-3, the J call TRBJ2-7; possible D gene TRBD1, 7 bases. Germline values: CDR1 ENHRY, CDR2 SYGVKD. V lost 5 bases, J lost 10 bases, and 15 bases lay in between. This CDR3 comprises 12 residues. The CDR3 here is CAISFRGDEQYF. The CDR3 DNA reads TGTGCCATCAGTTTCAGGGGGGATGAACAGTACTTC.

The rearrangement uses TRBV21-1 and TRBJ2-7; TRBD1, the D gene given by the table, was not confirmed from the DNA. TRBV21-1 has pseudogene status. The CDR3 covers 13 residues. In nucleotides, the CDR3 is TGTGCCACATTCGAACAGGCGTACTACGAGCAGTACTTC. Its protein product is CATFEQAYYEQYF.

The chain joins TRBV11-2 to TRBJ2-3, with 9 nucleotides matching TRBD2. CDR1 is SGHAT and CDR2 is FQNNGV in the germline V gene. The junction had 9 bases not matched to a gene; V was cut back by 4 bases and J by 4 bases. This CDR3 is built from 16 residues. The CDR3 here is CASSSGLAGEADTQYF. The CDR3 DNA reads TGTGCCAGCAGCTCGGGACTAGCAGGGGAGGCAGATACGCAGTATTTT.

This chain links TRBV14 with TRBJ2-1, with 7 bases lining up with TRBD1. The CDR3 is 15 amino acids. Germline lookup yields CDR1 SGHDN and CDR2 FVKESK. V was pared by 3 bases and J by 6 bases, with 8 bases of the junction left unmatched. The CDR3 sequence is CASSQNRGQFNEQFF. DNA of the CDR3: TGTGCCAGCAGCCAGAACCGGGGACAGTTCAATGAGCAGTTCTTC.

This chain links TRBV13 with TRBJ1-1; TRBD1 is a possible D gene (6 bases). The CDR3 is 12 amino acids. Germline-derived CDR1 and CDR2 are PRHDT and FYEKMQ (reference sequence). Deletions cut 10 bases from V and 3 bases from J, with 12 bases between. CDR3 coding DNA: TGTGCCACCCAACGGACAGACACTGAAGCTTTCTTT. Translating it yields CATQRTDTEAFF.

This clonotype showed up just once. The chain employs TRBV27 and TRBJ2-7; D might be TRBD1 or TRBD2, each matching 5 bases. CDR1 and CDR2 from the germline V gene are MNHEY and SMNVEV (reference sequence). The CDR3 contains 13 residues. Trimming pared 5 bases from V and 7 bases from J, leaving 15 bases between. The CDR3 spells CASSVWGSGEQYF. The CDR3, as DNA: TGTGCCAGCAGTGTATGGGGCTCGGGGGAGCAGTACTTC.

This chain joins TRBV7-7 and TRBJ1-1; D is ambiguous. Looked up from germline, CDR1 is SSHAT and CDR2 is FNYEAQ (reference sequence). The CDR3 is 13 amino acids. Deletions cut 6 bases from V and 3 bases from J, with 11 bases between. The CDR3: CASSSKRDTEAFF. CDR3 nucleotide sequence: TGTGCCAGCAGTTCGAAAAGGGACACTGAAGCTTTCTTT.

V usage is TRBV9 and J usage is TRBJ2-1; 8 bases map to TRBD1. The CDR3 spans 18 residues. The V segment lost 4 bases and the J segment 0 bases; nucleotides outside the gene matches: 12. Germline values: CDR1 SGDLS, CDR2 YYNGEE. The CDR3 DNA follows: TGTGCCAGCAGCCTTCTTCCAGGGGGCTCCTCCTCCTACAATGAGCAGTTCTTC. Translation gives CASSLLPGGSSSYNEQFF.

This clonotype was counted ten times or more. This sequence joins TRBV12-3 or TRBV12-4 and TRBJ1-6; D is ambiguous. The CDR3 consists of 17 residues. V was cut by 6 bases and J by 0 bases, with 15 bases left in between. CDR3 in amino acids: CASSRLPLSSYNSPLHF. The CDR3, as DNA: TGTGCCAGCAGCAGACTCCCCCTGAGCTCCTATAATTCACCCCTCCACTTT.

This clonotype was counted ten times or more. This chain joins TRBV29-1 and TRBJ2-3, with 8 bases identical to TRBD2. The CDR3 is made up of 13 amino acids. V lost 4 bases to trimming and J lost 5 bases; unmatched junction nucleotides: 5. CDR1 and CDR2 (germline): SQVTM, ANQGSEA. The DNA of the CDR3 is TGCAGCGTTGTGAGAGCGGGAGAAGATACGCAGTATTTT. As protein: CSVVRAGEDTQYF.

The rearrangement links TRBV5-1 to TRBJ1-1, with D hard to call. V was trimmed by 0 bases and J by 3 bases, leaving 18 bases between them. CDR1 is SGHRS, CDR2 YFSETQ, per germline. The CDR3 runs to 17 residues. The CDR3 DNA follows: TGCGCCAGCAGCTTGGGTGGGCTGGGTCTCTCGGACACTGAAGCTTTCTTT. This translates into CASSLGGLGLSDTEAFF.

The chain joins TRBV9 to TRBJ2-3; TRBD1 might be the D (5 bases). The V gene lost 4 bases and the J gene lost 4 bases, with 13 bases spanning the gap. Germline V lookup: CDR1 SGDLS, CDR2 YYNGEE. The CDR3 contains 14 residues. The CDR3 region is CASSIRVVADTQYF. CDR3 DNA sequence: TGTGCCAGCAGCATCAGGGTTGTGGCAGATACGCAGTATTTT.

The gene calls are TRBV20-1 and TRBJ1-1, with TRBD1 matching over 10 bases. V shed 5 bases and J 5 bases; nucleotides not matched to a gene: 5. The CDR3 length is 13 residues. Germline lookup yields CDR1 DFQATT and CDR2 SNEGSKA (reference sequence). CDR3 DNA sequence: TGCAGTGCTGACCGGGACAGGGGAACTGAAGCTTTCTTT. It yields the protein CSADRDRGTEAFF.

This clonotype was detected a few times. V usage is TRBV10-1 and J usage is TRBJ1-6, with D unresolved. Germline CDR1 reads WNHNN; CDR2 reads SYGVQD (reference sequence). CDR3 length: 14 amino acids. V gave up 4 bases and J gave up 9 bases, with 13 bases separating them. CDR3 DNA sequence: TGCGCCAGCAGTGCGGGATCCCGGGGTTCACCCCTCCACTTT. Translation gives CASSAGSRGSPLHF.

The CDR3 here is CASSQSLGFSQETQYF. The DNA for the CDR3 is TGCGCCAGCAGCCAAAGTCTCGGGTTTAGCCAAGAGACCCAGTACTTC. J is TRBJ2-5 and V is TRBV4-3; the D is unclear. The CDR3 is 16 residues long. Germline assignment: CDR1 LGHNA and CDR2 YSLEER. V lost 2 bases and J 1 base, leaving 14 bases between the germline ends.

This clonotype has a handful of counts. The chain uses TRBV29-1 and TRBJ2-5, with D tentatively TRBD2 (5 bases). CDR1 and CDR2 from the germline V gene are SQVTM and ANQGSEA. V was cut by 1 base and J by 5 bases, with 8 bases left in between. This CDR3 has 12 amino acids. The CDR3 loop reads CSVEVGEETQYF. CDR3 coding DNA: TGCAGCGTTGAAGTTGGGGAGGAGACCCAGTACTTC. The entire variable domain, with the rest obtained from reference TRBV29-1 and TRBJ2-5, is as follows: SAVISQKPSRDICQRGTSLTIQCQVDSQVTMMFWYRQQPGQSLTLIATANQGSEATYESGFVIDKFPISRPNLTFSTLTVSNMSPEDSSIYLCSVEVGEETQYFGPGTRLLVL.

As to this clonotype: A read error may account for a junction end that differs from germline. The genes are TRBV6-2 or TRBV6-3 and TRBJ1-2, with 10 bases identical to TRBD1. This CDR3 is 15 amino acids long. The germline V gene encodes CDR1 MNHEY and CDR2 SVGEGT. Written as DNA, the CDR3 is TGTGCCAGCAGTCCGACGGGACAGGGGATGGAAGGCTGCACCTTC. It translates to CASSPTGQGMEGCTF.

The chain employs TRBV5-1 and TRBJ2-5; D perhaps matches TRBD2 (5 bases). CDR3 size: 14 residues. Trimming removed 4 bases from V and 1 base from J, with 11 bases in between. CDR1 and CDR2 (germline): SGHRS, YFSETQ. CDR3 in amino acids: CASSGGRRQETQYF. DNA of the CDR3: TGCGCCAGCAGCGGAGGACGGCGCCAAGAGACCCAGTACTTC.